Included here is one T cell receptor beta chain sequence, with context. The target antigen is unknown. The CDR3 has 14 amino acids. The germline V gene has CDR1 MNHEY and CDR2 SVGAGI. After removal of 5 bases from V and 4 bases from J, the junction contained 5 bases not matched to a gene. cDNA reverse transcribed from extracted RNA served as the sequencing template. Clones were read by immunoSEQ multiplex PCR, and TCRdb kept only the in-frame ones, dropping some. The sample holds approximately 280,000 clones, roughly 64% seen once. The data belong to a study of CD8+ T cells in alopecia areata. Findings of the study overall: Resident alphabeta T-cell populations of normal skin are likewise subject to sequencing in scalp samples. Unlike in mice, where it was clearer, TCR sharing across patients was less clear, possibly HLA-related.

Sample treatment: oral pan-JAK inhibitor, 5-10 mg twice daily. The material sequenced was CD4+ T cells sorted from blood, taken at week 24, from a patient treated with tofacitinib. This clonotype was sampled from a human donor with alopecia areata. The V and J genes are TRBV6-5 and TRBJ2-1, with 7 bases matching TRBD1. CDR3 nucleotides: TGTGCCAGCAGTCCCGGACAGGCATACAATGAGCAGTTCTTC. Amino acids: CASSPGQAYNEQFF.